This is a list of T cell receptor beta chains from one sample in a study of blood T cell repertoires in COVID-19. Method: immunoSEQ multiplex PCR; TCRdb's copy keeps in-frame clones and lacks some. Here the sample spans approximately 170,000 clones, about nine tenths being singletons. The sequenced material came from peripheral blood. The receptors here all came from a woman in her 70s with acute or convalescent COVID-19. Each CDR3 is given with its conserved first and last residue. The D gene is left open where the match is weak. A row's size may be missing; if present it is once, few, many or a size class.

abundance	v_gene	j_gene	d_gene	CDR3nt	CDR3aa
.	TRBV4-1	TRBJ1-4	.	TGCGCCAGCAGCCAAACCACGACAGAGTACAATGAAAAACTGTTTTTT	CASSQTTTEYNEKLFF
.	TRBV29-1	TRBJ2-3	TRBD2	TGCAGCGTTGGGGACTTAGCGGGGGGCACAGATACGCAGTATTTT	CSVGDLAGGTDTQYF
.	TRBV6-6	TRBJ1-1	TRBD1	TGTGCCGTCCGGGACAGTTCCCGGTACACTGAAGCTTTCTTT	CAVRDSSRYTEAFF
.	TRBV28	TRBJ1-5	TRBD1	TGTGCCACCTTCCGGGACAGGGGGAATCAGCCCCAGCATTTT	CATFRDRGNQPQHF
.	TRBV15	TRBJ1-1	.	TGTGCCACCAGCACAAACAGGGATACTGAAGCTTTCTTT	CATSTNRDTEAFF
.	TRBV7-3	TRBJ1-5	.	TGTGCCAGCAGCTTAAACGGTGCCCCCAGGTGGAGCAATCAGCCCCAGCATTTT	CASSLNGAPRWSNQPQHF
.	TRBV2	TRBJ1-4	.	TGTGCCAGCAGTGATCAGGGGACTAATGAAAAACTGTTTTTT	CASSDQGTNEKLFF
.	TRBV7-9	TRBJ2-5	TRBD2	TGTGCCAGCAGCTCTGGGACTAGCGGGACGGAGACCCAGTACTTC	CASSSGTSGTETQYF
.	TRBV10-2	TRBJ1-3	.	TGCGCCAGCAGTGACCCGGGAGGACGCTCTGGAAACACCATATATTTT	CASSDPGGRSGNTIYF
.	TRBV11-2	TRBJ1-6	.	TGTGCCAGCAGCCCCAGGGTATCACCCCTCCACTTT	CASSPRVSPLHF
.	TRBV9	TRBJ1-2	.	TGTGCCAGCAGCGGGAGACAGCCATATGGCTACACCTTC	CASSGRQPYGYTF
.	TRBV3-1/TRBV3-2	TRBJ2-5	TRBD2	TGTGCCAGCAGCCAAGTTGTCGGGGGGGCCGTAGAGACCCAGTACTTC	CASSQVVGGAVETQYF
.	TRBV27	TRBJ1-6	TRBD1	TGTGCCAGCGCACTAACCAGGGGGATGCCGGGGTATAATTCACCCCTCCACTTT	CASALTRGMPGYNSPLHF
few	TRBV7-9	TRBJ2-1	TRBD1	TGTGCCAGCAGCTTATGGCAGGGGGCCAACAATGAGCAGTTCTTC	CASSLWQGANNEQFF
.	TRBV28	TRBJ2-3	.	TGTGCCAGCAGTTTGAACAGGTTCACAGATACGCAGTATTTT	CASSLNRFTDTQYF
.	TRBV7-9	TRBJ1-1	TRBD1	TGTGCCAGCAGACCCGGGACAGGTGACACTGAAGCTTTCTTT	CASRPGTGDTEAFF
.	TRBV5-6	TRBJ2-6	.	TGTGCCAGCAGGATCGCCGGGACTTTACCGGGGGCCAACGTCCTGACTTTC	CASRIAGTLPGANVLTF
.	TRBV5-1	TRBJ2-1	TRBD1	TGCGCCAGCAGCTCGGGACAGGTAGGGAACAATGAGCAGTTCTTC	CASSSGQVGNNEQFF
.	TRBV12-3/TRBV12-4	TRBJ1-3	.	TGTGCCAGCAGTCCTGGAGGGAACACCATATATTTT	CASSPGGNTIYF
.	TRBV6-5	TRBJ2-7	TRBD2	TGTGCCAGCACTGCAGGGACTAGTTGGTCCTATGAGCAGTACTTC	CASTAGTSWSYEQYF
once	TRBV4-2	TRBJ2-4	TRBD2	TGTGCCAGCAGCCAACTACTAGCGGGGGGGCAGACCCTAATCCTAGCCAAAAACATTCAGTACTTC	CASSQLLAGGQTLILAKNIQYF
once	TRBV7-2	TRBJ2-7	TRBD2	TGTGCCAGCAGCACCAGCGGGAGAGGGGGCTCCTACGAGCAGTACTTC	CASSTSGRGGSYEQYF
.	TRBV2	TRBJ2-5	TRBD2	TGTGCCAGCAGTGGATTGGGACTAGCGGGGGGAGAGACCCAGTACTTC	CASSGLGLAGGETQYF
.	TRBV28	TRBJ1-2	.	TGTGCCATTACGGACAGACTGAACTATGGCTACACCTTC	CAITDRLNYGYTF
.	TRBV11-2	TRBJ1-2	.	TGTGCCAGCAGCCCTGCAGACAGTCCTAACTATGGCTACACCTTC	CASSPADSPNYGYTF
once	TRBV14	TRBJ1-6	.	TGTGCCAGCAGTCAGGCCGGGACATATAATTCACCCCTCCACTTT	CASSQAGTYNSPLHF
.	TRBV10-3	TRBJ2-3	.	TGTGCCATCAGTGTAAGTGGACAAAGCACAGATACGCAGTATTTT	CAISVSGQSTDTQYF
.	TRBV11-3	TRBJ2-2	TRBD1	TGTGCCAGCAGCTCCCGGGACAGGCCAACCGGGGAGCTGTTTTTT	CASSSRDRPTGELFF
.	TRBV10-3	TRBJ2-2	TRBD1	TGTGCCATCAGACGGACAGGGAACACCGGGGAGCTGTTTTTT	CAIRRTGNTGELFF
.	TRBV5-6	TRBJ1-2	.	TGTGCCAGCAGCTCCGGACAGTTGGGCGGCTACACCTTC	CASSSGQLGGYTF
.	TRBV2	TRBJ1-1	.	TGTGCCAGCAGTGAAGTCTCCCCCGGACGGGAGGGGGCTGAAGCTTTCTTT	CASSEVSPGREGAEAFF
.	TRBV12-3/TRBV12-4	TRBJ2-5	.	TGTGCCAGCAGCCGTAGCGGTTCCCAGTACTTC	CASSRSGSQYF
.	TRBV9	TRBJ1-2	.	TGTGCCAGCAGCGTAGCTGGGGGGTATGGTGGCTACACCTTC	CASSVAGGYGGYTF
.	TRBV2	TRBJ2-2	.	TGTGCCAGCACCCGGACAGAGATGAACACCGGGGAGCTGTTTTTT	CASTRTEMNTGELFF
.	TRBV3-1/TRBV3-2	TRBJ2-3	.	TGTGCCAGCAACCTTGGGACTAGCACAGATACGCAGTATTTT	CASNLGTSTDTQYF
.	TRBV2	TRBJ2-5	TRBD2	TGTGCCAGCAATCGGGAGGGGCGCCAAGAGACCCAGTACTTC	CASNREGRQETQYF
.	TRBV6-4	TRBJ2-7	TRBD2	TGTGCCAGCAGTGATGGCGGGAGAAGCTACGAGCAGTACTTC	CASSDGGRSYEQYF
.	TRBV4-1	TRBJ1-6	.	TGCGCCAGCAGCCATCCCCTCGGGGAGGGGAATTATTCACCCCTCCACTTT	CASSHPLGEGNYSPLHF
.	TRBV6-6	TRBJ1-6	TRBD1	TGTGCCAGCAGGACAGGGGACTCACCCCTCCACTTT	CASRTGDSPLHF
few	TRBV5-6	TRBJ2-1	TRBD2	TGTGCCAGCAGCCCGGGACTAGCGGGACTAGCCCCCTACAATGAGCAGTTCTTC	CASSPGLAGLAPYNEQFF
.	TRBV5-5	TRBJ2-4	TRBD1	TGTGCCAGCAGCTCCATCGGACAGGGGGCCAAAAACATTCAGTACTTC	CASSSIGQGAKNIQYF
.	TRBV3-1/TRBV3-2	TRBJ1-2	.	TGTGCCAGCAGCCAAGTGATGGCTTCGGGTGGCTACACCTTC	CASSQVMASGGYTF
.	TRBV6-6	TRBJ1-2	TRBD1	TGTGCCAGCAGCCGGGGACAGGATTACTATGGCTACACCTTC	CASSRGQDYYGYTF
.	TRBV5-1	TRBJ2-7	.	TGCGCCAGCAGCATTGTCCCTCTCAGGGGCGACCACTACGAGCAGTACTTC	CASSIVPLRGDHYEQYF
.	TRBV2	TRBJ2-1	.	TGTGCCAGCAAGTGGCAGGACACTCTCTCCTACAATGAGCAGTTCTTC	CASKWQDTLSYNEQFF
.	TRBV12-3/TRBV12-4	TRBJ1-5	.	TGTGCCAGCAGTTTAGGGGCTGGGCAGCCCCAGCATTTT	CASSLGAGQPQHF
.	TRBV25-1	TRBJ1-5	.	TGTGCCAGCATACGGTTTGGTTATAGCAATCAGCCCCAGCATTTT	CASIRFGYSNQPQHF
.	TRBV19	TRBJ2-3	TRBD2	TGTGCCAGTAGCCTAGGGGCGGGGGGAAGAAGCACAGATACGCAGTATTTT	CASSLGAGGRSTDTQYF